These 4 T cell receptor beta chains originate from one sample sequenced in a study of blood T cell repertoires in COVID-19. The assay was immunoSEQ multiplex PCR, and TCRdb's table has in-frame clones only and misses some. The sample holds about 180,000 clones; around 83% are singletons and the top ten take approximately 8%. Input material: peripheral blood. The source is a woman in her sixties or seventies with COVID-19, enrolled during active disease.

The rearrangement uses TRBV11-2 and TRBJ2-7, with D tentatively TRBD2 (6 bases). V lost 7 bases to trimming and J lost 2 bases, with 15 bases between them. CDR1 and CDR2 from the germline V gene are SGHAT and FQNNGV. The CDR3 has 14 residues. This chain's CDR3 is CASNNGAGPYEQYF. DNA for the CDR3: TGTGCCAGCAACAACGGGGCGGGACCCTACGAGCAGTACTTC.

V gene TRBV28 combines with J gene TRBJ1-5; D gene ambiguous. This CDR3 has 15 amino acids. Between the trimmed V and J ends, which lost 0 bases and 0 bases, there was a span of 6 bases. In germline, CDR1 is MDHEN, CDR2 SYDVKM. The CDR3, as DNA: TGTGCCAGCAGTTTATGGCAGAATAGCAATCAGCCCCAGCATTTT. This sequence encodes CASSLWQNSNQPQHF.

This chain links TRBV5-1 with TRBJ1-3; D is perhaps TRBD1 (5 bases). The V end was cut by 4 bases, the J end by 3 bases, with 14 bases between. CDR3 length: 15 residues. Germline-derived CDR1 and CDR2 are SGHRS and YFSETQ. The CDR3 here is CASSSQGSYGNTIYF. In DNA, the CDR3 is TGCGCCAGCAGCAGCCAGGGATCCTATGGAAACACCATATATTTT.

V gene TRBV19 combines with J gene TRBJ2-3; TRBD1 aligns across 7 bases. The V segment lost 5 bases and the J segment 2 bases; nucleotides outside the gene matches: 10. Germline V CDR1 and CDR2: LNHDA, SQIVND (reference sequence). The CDR3 length is 16 residues. The DNA for the CDR3 is TGTGCCAGTAGTTTAAAGGGGGCCTCCCCCACAGATACGCAGTATTTT. Translated: CASSLKGASPTDTQYF.